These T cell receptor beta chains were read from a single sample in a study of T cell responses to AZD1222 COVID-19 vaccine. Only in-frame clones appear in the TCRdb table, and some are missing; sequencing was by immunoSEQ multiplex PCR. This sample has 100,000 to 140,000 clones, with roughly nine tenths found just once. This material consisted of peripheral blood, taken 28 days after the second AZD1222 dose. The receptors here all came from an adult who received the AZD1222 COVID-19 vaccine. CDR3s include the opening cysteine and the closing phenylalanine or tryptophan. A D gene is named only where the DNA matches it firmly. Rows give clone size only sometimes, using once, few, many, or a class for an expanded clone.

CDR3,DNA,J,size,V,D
CSAPGQETNEAFF,TGCAGCGCTCCGGGACAGGAAACTAATGAAGCTTTCTTT,TRBJ1-1,few,TRBV29-1,TRBD1
CASSPHIGGQPQHF,TGTGCCAGCAGTCCCCACATCGGAGGTCAGCCCCAGCATTTT,TRBJ1-5,NA,TRBV6-2/TRBV6-3,NA
CSAQTPGLVNTEAFF,TGCAGCGCCCAGACCCCCGGGCTTGTGAACACTGAAGCTTTCTTT,TRBJ1-1,NA,TRBV29-1,NA
CATSRARDGDNEQFF,TGTGCCACCAGCCGAGCCCGGGACGGAGACAATGAGCAGTTCTTC,TRBJ2-1,few,TRBV15,NA
CAWSNFSNQPQHF,TGTGCCTGGAGTAACTTTAGCAATCAGCCCCAGCATTTT,TRBJ1-5,NA,TRBV30,NA
CASSLGSGNEKLFF,TGTGCCAGCAGCTTAGGGTCAGGGAATGAAAAACTGTTTTTT,TRBJ1-4,NA,TRBV7-9,NA
CATSGAVSNQPQHF,TGTGCCACCAGTGGGGCCGTTAGCAATCAGCCCCAGCATTTT,TRBJ1-5,NA,TRBV24-1,NA
CASSLSSYEQYF,TGTGCCAGCAGTTTAAGCTCCTACGAGCAGTACTTC,TRBJ2-7,once,TRBV28,NA
CASSFSGNTEAFF,TGTGCCAGCAGCTTTAGCGGTAACACTGAAGCTTTCTTT,TRBJ1-1,NA,TRBV7-2,NA
CASSPGNTDTQYF,TGTGCCAGCTCACCTGGTAATACAGATACGCAGTATTTT,TRBJ2-3,NA,TRBV18,NA
CASSDVQGTWNEQFF,TGTGCCAGCAGTGATGTCCAGGGGACCTGGAATGAGCAGTTCTTC,TRBJ2-1,NA,TRBV6-1,NA